This TCR beta chain came from a study of shared clonotypes between healthy human individuals. Germline V gene lookup returns CDR1 SNHLY and CDR2 FYNNEI. V was trimmed by 7 bases and J by 8 bases, leaving 30 bases between them. The CDR3 is 18 amino acids. Assay used: immunoSEQ multiplex PCR; TCRdb lists only in-frame clones, some missing. The repertoire holds fewer than 600,000 clones, with approximately 85% as singletons. This sequence was found in a woman in her 40s in good health. Some clones in this sample may be carry-over from other donors' samples. V is TRBV2 and J is TRBJ2-1; D possibly corresponds to TRBD2 (7 bases). The material sequenced was PBMCs. In DNA, the CDR3 is TGTGCCAGCAATGGGGACGCCGGACGGGGGCGGGAGCCGTATGAGCAGTTCTTC. Its translation: CASNGDAGRGREPYEQFF.